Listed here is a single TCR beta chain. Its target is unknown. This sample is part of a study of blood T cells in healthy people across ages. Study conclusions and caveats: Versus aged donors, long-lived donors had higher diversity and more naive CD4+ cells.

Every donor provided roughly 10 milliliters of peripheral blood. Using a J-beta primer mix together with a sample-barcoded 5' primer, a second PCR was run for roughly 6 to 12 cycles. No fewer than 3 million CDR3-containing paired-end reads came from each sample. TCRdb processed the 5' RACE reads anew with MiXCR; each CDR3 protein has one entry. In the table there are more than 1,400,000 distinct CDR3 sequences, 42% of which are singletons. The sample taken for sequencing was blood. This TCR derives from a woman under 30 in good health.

The CDR3 reads CASSSRTGWGYEQYF. CDR3 sequence (DNA): TGTGCCAGCAGCTCCCGGACTGGTTGGGGCTACGAGCAGTACTTC. The chain couples TRBV5-5 to TRBJ2-7; TRBD2 is a possible D gene (5 bases). The CDR3 is 15 amino acids. The germline CDR1 and CDR2 sequences are SGHKS and YYEKEE (reference sequence). V lost 3 bases and J lost 3, with 16 bases in between.